This T cell receptor beta chain is from a study of blood T cells in healthy people across ages. Germline V gives CDR1 SGDLS, CDR2 YYNGEE. The germline V and J ends were trimmed by 0 bases and 4 bases, with 5 bases remaining between them. The CDR3 spans 13 residues. This clonotype appeared a few times. Antigen unknown. Using a J-beta primer mix together with a sample-barcoded 5' primer, a second PCR was run for roughly 6 to 12 cycles. TCRdb reanalysed the 5' RACE reads using MiXCR and keeps one entry per CDR3 protein. The table has about 1.5 million distinct CDR3 sequences, approximately 43% seen once. Study results and limitations: Estimates based on one million T cells were treated as lower bounds.

This TCR derives from a woman aged 18-29 years in good health. V gene TRBV9 combines with J gene TRBJ2-1; D is uncertain. The sequencing input was blood. The CDR3 DNA follows: TGTGCCAGCAGCGTAGTGGATTACAATGAGCAGTTCTTC. The encoded protein is CASSVVDYNEQFF.